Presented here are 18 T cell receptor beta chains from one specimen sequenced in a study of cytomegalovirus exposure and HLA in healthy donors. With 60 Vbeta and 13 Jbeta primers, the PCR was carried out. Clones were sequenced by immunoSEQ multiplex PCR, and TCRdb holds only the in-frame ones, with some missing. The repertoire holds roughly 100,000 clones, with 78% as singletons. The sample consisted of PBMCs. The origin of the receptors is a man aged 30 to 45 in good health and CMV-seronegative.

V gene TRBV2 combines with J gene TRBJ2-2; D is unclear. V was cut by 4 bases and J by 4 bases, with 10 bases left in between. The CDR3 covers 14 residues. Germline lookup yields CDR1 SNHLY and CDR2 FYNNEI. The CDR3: CASSGVRSTGELFF. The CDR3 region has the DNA TGTGCCAGCAGTGGAGTCAGGTCCACCGGGGAGCTGTTTTTT.

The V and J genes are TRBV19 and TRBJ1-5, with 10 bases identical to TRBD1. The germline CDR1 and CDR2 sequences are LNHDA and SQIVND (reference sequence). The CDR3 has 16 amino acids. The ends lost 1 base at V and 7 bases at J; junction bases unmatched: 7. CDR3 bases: TGTGCCAGTAGTATAGGGGGACAGGGGATTTGGCAGCCCCAGCATTTT. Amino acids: CASSIGGQGIWQPQHF.

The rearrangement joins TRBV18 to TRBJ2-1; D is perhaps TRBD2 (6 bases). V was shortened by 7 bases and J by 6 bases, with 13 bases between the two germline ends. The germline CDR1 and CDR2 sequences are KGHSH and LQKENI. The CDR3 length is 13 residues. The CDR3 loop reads CASLLGTGNEQFF. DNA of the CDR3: TGTGCCAGCTTACTCGGGACTGGCAATGAGCAGTTCTTC. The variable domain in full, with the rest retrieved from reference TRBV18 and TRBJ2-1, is NAGVMQNPRHLVRRRGQEARLRCSPMKGHSHVYWYRQLPEEGLKFMVYLQKENIIDESGMPKERFSAEFPKEGPSILRIQQVVRGDSAAYFCASLLGTGNEQFFGPGTRLTVL.

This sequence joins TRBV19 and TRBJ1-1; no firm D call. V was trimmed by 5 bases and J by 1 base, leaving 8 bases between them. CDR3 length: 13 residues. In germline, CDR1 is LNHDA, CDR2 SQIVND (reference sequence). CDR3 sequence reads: CASSVKRNTEAFF. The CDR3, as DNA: TGTGCCAGTAGTGTGAAGCGGAACACTGAAGCTTTCTTT.

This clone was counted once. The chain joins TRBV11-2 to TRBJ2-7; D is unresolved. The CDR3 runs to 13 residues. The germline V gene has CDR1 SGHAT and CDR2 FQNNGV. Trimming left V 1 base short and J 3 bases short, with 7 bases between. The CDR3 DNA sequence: TGTGCCAGCAGCTTAGTCCAGGACTACGAGCAGTACTTC. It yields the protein CASSLVQDYEQYF.

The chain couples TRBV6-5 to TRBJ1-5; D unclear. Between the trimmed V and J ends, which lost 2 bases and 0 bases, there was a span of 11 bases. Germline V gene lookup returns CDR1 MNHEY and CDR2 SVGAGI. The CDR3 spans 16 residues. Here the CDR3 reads CASSYGGVGSNQPQHF. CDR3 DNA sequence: TGTGCCAGCAGTTACGGAGGTGTGGGTAGCAATCAGCCCCAGCATTTT.

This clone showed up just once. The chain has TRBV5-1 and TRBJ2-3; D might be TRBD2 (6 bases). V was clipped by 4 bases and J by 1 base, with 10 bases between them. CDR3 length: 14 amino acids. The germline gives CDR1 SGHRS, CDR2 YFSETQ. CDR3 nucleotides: TGCGCCAGCAGCGGACTATTTGGCACAGATACGCAGTATTTT. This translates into CASSGLFGTDTQYF.

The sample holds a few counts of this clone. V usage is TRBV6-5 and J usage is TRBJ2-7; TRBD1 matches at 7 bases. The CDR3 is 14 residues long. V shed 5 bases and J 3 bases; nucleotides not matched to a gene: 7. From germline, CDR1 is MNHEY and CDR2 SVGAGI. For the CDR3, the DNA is TGTGCCAGCAGTGTACAGGGGAACCGCTACGAGCAGTACTTC. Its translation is CASSVQGNRYEQYF.

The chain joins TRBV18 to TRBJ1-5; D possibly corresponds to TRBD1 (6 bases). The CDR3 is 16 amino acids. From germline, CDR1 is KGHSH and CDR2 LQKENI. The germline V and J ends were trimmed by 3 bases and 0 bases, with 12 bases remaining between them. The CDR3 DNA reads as TGTGCCAGCTCACCTGGACAGCTTTATAGCAATCAGCCCCAGCATTTT. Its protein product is CASSPGQLYSNQPQHF.

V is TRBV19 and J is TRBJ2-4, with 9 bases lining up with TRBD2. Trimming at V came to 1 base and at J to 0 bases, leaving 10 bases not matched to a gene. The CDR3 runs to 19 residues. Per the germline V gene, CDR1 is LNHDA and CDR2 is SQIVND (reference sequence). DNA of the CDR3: TGTGCCAGTAGTATAGGTCTGCTAGCGGGGAGACTAGCCAAAAACATTCAGTACTTC. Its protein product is CASSIGLLAGRLAKNIQYF.

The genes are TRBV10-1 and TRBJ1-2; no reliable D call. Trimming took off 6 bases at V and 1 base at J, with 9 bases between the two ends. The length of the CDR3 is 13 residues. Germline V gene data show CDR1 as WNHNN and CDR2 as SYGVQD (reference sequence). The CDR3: CASSPGSNYGYTF. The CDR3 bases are TGCGCCAGCAGCCCCGGGAGTAACTATGGCTACACCTTC.

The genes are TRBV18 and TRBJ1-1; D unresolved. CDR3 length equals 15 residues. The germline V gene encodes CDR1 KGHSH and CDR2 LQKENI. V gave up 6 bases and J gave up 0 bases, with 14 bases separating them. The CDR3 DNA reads TGTGCCAGCTCGGCTGATGGGCAAATGAACACTGAAGCTTTCTTT. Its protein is CASSADGQMNTEAFF.

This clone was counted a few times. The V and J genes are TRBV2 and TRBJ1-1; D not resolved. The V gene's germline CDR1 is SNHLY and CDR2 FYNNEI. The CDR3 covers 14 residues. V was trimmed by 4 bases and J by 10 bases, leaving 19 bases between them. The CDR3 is CASSVLWEELGAFF. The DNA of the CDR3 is TGTGCCAGCAGTGTCCTTTGGGAGGAATTGGGAGCTTTCTTT.

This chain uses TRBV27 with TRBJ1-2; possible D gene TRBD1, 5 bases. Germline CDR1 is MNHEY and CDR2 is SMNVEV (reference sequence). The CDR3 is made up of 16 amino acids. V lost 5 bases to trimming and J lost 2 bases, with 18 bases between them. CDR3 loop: CASSRTPGGLNYGYTF. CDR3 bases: TGTGCCAGCAGTAGGACACCCGGGGGTCTAAACTATGGCTACACCTTC.

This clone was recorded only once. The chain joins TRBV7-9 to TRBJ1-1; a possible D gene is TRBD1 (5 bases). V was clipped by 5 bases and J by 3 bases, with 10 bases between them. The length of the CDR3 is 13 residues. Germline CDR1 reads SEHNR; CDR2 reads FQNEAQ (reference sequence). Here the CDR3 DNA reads TGTGCCAGCAGCCGGCCGACAGACACTGAAGCTTTCTTT. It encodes CASSRPTDTEAFF. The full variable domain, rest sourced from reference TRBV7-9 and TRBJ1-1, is DTGVSQNPRHKITKRGQNVTFRCDPISEHNRLYWYRQTLGQGPEFLTYFQNEAQLEKSRLLSDRFSAERPKGSFSTLEIQRTEQGDSAMYLCASSRPTDTEAFFGQGTRLTVV.

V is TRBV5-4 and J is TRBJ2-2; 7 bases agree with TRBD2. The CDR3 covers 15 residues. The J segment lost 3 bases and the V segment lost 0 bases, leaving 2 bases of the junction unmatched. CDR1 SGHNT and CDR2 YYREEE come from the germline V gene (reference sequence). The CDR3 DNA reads TGTGCCAGCAGCTTGGGACGGGGGGACACCGGGGAGCTGTTTTTT. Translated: CASSLGRGDTGELFF.

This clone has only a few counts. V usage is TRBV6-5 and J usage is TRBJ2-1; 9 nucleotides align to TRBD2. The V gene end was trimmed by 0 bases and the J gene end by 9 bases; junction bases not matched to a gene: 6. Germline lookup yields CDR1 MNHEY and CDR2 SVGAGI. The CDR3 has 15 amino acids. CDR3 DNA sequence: TGTGCCAGCAGTTACTCGGGCGGGAGGGCGGGTGAGCAGTTCTTC. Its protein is CASSYSGGRAGEQFF.

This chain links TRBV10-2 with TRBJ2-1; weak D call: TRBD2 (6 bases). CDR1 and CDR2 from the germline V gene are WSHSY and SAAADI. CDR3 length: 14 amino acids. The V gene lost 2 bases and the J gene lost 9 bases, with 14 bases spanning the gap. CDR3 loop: CASSERGTSGEQFF. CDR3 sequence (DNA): TGCGCCAGCAGTGAGCGGGGGACTTCTGGTGAGCAGTTCTTC.